The TCR beta chain under discussion was sequenced for a study of T cell changes during pregnancy in multiple sclerosis. Data came from immunoSEQ multiplex PCR; TCRdb stores just in-frame clones and leaves some out. The table lists about 71,000 clones, more than 90% of them singletons. The germline V gene has CDR1 DFQATT and CDR2 SNEGSKA (reference sequence). The CDR3 is 11 amino acids. The V and J genes are TRBV20-1 and TRBJ2-5; 8 bases map to TRBD1. The clonotype was recovered from a female donor with multiple sclerosis, enrolled in a pregnancy study. The sample consisted of peripheral blood, taken in the third trimester of pregnancy. DNA for the CDR3: TGCAGCACGGACAGGGCAGAGACCCAGTACTTC. Encoded protein: CSTDRAETQYF.